This entry lists 20 T cell receptor beta chains sequenced from one sample in a study of cytomegalovirus exposure and HLA in healthy donors. Use of 60 Vbeta and 13 Jbeta primers characterized the PCR. Method: immunoSEQ multiplex PCR; TCRdb's copy keeps in-frame clones and lacks some. This sample's table reports some 130,000 clones. Source material: PBMCs. The receptors shown here come from a woman aged 35 to 49 in good health and CMV-seropositive.

The chain couples TRBV5-5 to TRBJ2-6; D is perhaps TRBD2 (5 bases). The CDR3 runs to 15 residues. Germline V CDR1 and CDR2: SGHKS, YYEKEE (reference sequence). Trimming left V 4 bases short and J 0 bases short, with 8 bases between. CDR3: CASSLEGSGANVLTF. For the CDR3, the DNA is TGTGCCAGCAGCCTCGAGGGCTCTGGGGCCAACGTCCTGACTTTC.

The chain carries TRBV5-4 and TRBJ1-3, with 7 bases identical to TRBD1. With 0 bases clipped from V and 4 bases from J, the junction kept 4 bases outside the gene matches. Looked up from germline, CDR1 is SGHNT and CDR2 is YYREEE (reference sequence). The CDR3 has 15 residues. For the CDR3, the DNA is TGTGCCAGCAGCTTGGCGAGGGGGCAGGGAAACACCATATATTTT. This encodes CASSLARGQGNTIYF.

V gene TRBV19 combines with J gene TRBJ2-3; TRBD1 aligns across 8 bases. Trimming removed 4 bases from V and 0 bases from J; junction bases left unmatched: 12. CDR3 length equals 18 residues. Germline assignment: CDR1 LNHDA and CDR2 SQIVND (reference sequence). The CDR3 DNA sequence: TGTGCCAGTAGTACCCCCGGGACAGGACCTACTAGCACAGATACGCAGTATTTT. Protein product: CASSTPGTGPTSTDTQYF.

The V gene is TRBV4-3, the J gene TRBJ2-1, with 10 bases identical to TRBD1. CDR1 and CDR2 (germline): LGHNA, YSLEER. Trimming at V came to 1 base and at J to 5 bases, leaving 8 bases not matched to a gene. The CDR3 is made up of 17 amino acids. The CDR3 here is CASSQGLPGQGNNEQFF. The DNA for the CDR3 is TGCGCCAGCAGCCAAGGCTTACCGGGACAGGGGAACAATGAGCAGTTCTTC.

The CDR3 reads CASSLIPSAGPNTGELFF. The CDR3 DNA sequence: TGCGCCAGCAGCTTGATCCCTTCGGCGGGACCGAACACCGGGGAGCTGTTTTTT. The J gene is TRBJ2-2, the V gene TRBV5-1, with D possibly matching TRBD2 (6 bases). Trimming left V 1 base short and J 0 bases short, with 16 bases between. CDR3 size: 18 residues. Per germline, CDR1 SGHRS and CDR2 YFSETQ.

The rearrangement joins TRBV11-2 to TRBJ2-7, with D maybe TRBD2 (5 bases). CDR3 length equals 15 residues. Deletions cut 7 bases from V and 0 bases from J, with 16 bases between. CDR1 SGHAT and CDR2 FQNNGV come from the germline V gene. CDR3 bases: TGTGCCAGCACCCCGAGCACTAGTTTCTCCTACGAGCAGTACTTC. Protein sequence: CASTPSTSFSYEQYF.

The chain links TRBV2 to TRBJ2-6, with 8 nucleotides matching TRBD2. The CDR3 extends over 16 amino acids. Germline-derived CDR1 and CDR2 are SNHLY and FYNNEI. J gave up 2 bases and V 6 bases, and 6 bases lay outside the gene matches. The DNA for the CDR3 is TGTGCCAGCAGAATGGGACTAGTGGCTGGGGCCAACGTCCTGACTTTC. It translates to CASRMGLVAGANVLTF.

V is TRBV2 and J is TRBJ2-4; the D is unclear. CDR1 and CDR2 (germline): SNHLY, FYNNEI. The CDR3 covers 12 residues. Trimming shortened V by 5 bases and J by 5 bases, and 7 bases separated the two germline ends. CDR3 sequence reads: CASSQSQNIQYF. The DNA of the CDR3 is TGTGCCAGCAGTCAGTCCCAAAACATTCAGTACTTC.

V gene TRBV19 combines with J gene TRBJ2-7; tentatively, D is TRBD2 (5 bases). V was cut by 1 base and J by 4 bases, with 11 bases left in between. The CDR3 loop spans 14 amino acids. Germline values: CDR1 LNHDA, CDR2 SQIVND (reference sequence). The CDR3 is CASSIGSGFYEQYF. The CDR3 bases are TGTGCCAGTAGTATAGGAAGCGGATTTTACGAGCAGTACTTC.

In regard to this clone: A junction boundary mismatches the germline segment, possibly from a read error. CDR3 nucleotide sequence: TGTGCTAGCAGCTTAGGGGGGGGCAATGAGCAGTTCTTC. Its translation is CASSLGGGNEQFF. The V call is TRBV7-7, the J call TRBJ2-1, with D perhaps matching TRBD2 (7 bases). Germline lookup yields CDR1 SSHAT and CDR2 FNYEAQ (reference sequence). CDR3 size: 13 residues.

This chain connects TRBV4-1 to TRBJ2-3; maybe TRBD2 (5 bases). The V end was cut by 0 bases, the J end by 6 bases, with 19 bases between. This CDR3 has 17 amino acids. Germline CDR1 and CDR2: MGHRA and YSYEKL. CDR3 nucleotides: TGCGCCAGCAGCCAAGATCGACCTAGCAGGATGGCCGATACGCAGTATTTT. Its protein product is CASSQDRPSRMADTQYF.

The chain has TRBV5-1 and TRBJ1-2; maybe TRBD1 (6 bases). The length of the CDR3 is 15 residues. The germline V gene encodes CDR1 SGHRS and CDR2 YFSETQ. The V end lost 5 bases, the J end lost 2 bases, and 16 bases lay between the germline ends. CDR3 loop: CASSPGTLPNYGYTF. The CDR3 bases are TGCGCCAGCAGTCCCGGGACACTGCCGAACTATGGCTACACCTTC.

This chain joins TRBV27 and TRBJ2-1; 8 positions agree with TRBD1. This CDR3 has 15 residues. V lost 3 bases, J lost 4 bases, and 5 bases stayed unmatched. Germline V gene data show CDR1 as MNHEY and CDR2 as SMNVEV (reference sequence). Here the CDR3 DNA reads TGTGCCAGCAGTTTGGCAACAGGGGGTTACAATGAGCAGTTCTTC. Residues: CASSLATGGYNEQFF.

This chain links TRBV7-2 with TRBJ2-3; D may be TRBD2 (6 bases). The V gene lost 5 bases and the J gene lost 4 bases, with 16 bases spanning the gap. The CDR3 length is 15 residues. CDR1 SGHTA and CDR2 FQGNSA come from the germline V gene. CDR3 in DNA: TGTGCCAGCAGCCTCGCTAGGGACTCCGCAGATACGCAGTATTTT. Its protein is CASSLARDSADTQYF. The full variable domain, in which reference TRBV7-2 and TRBJ2-3 provide the parts outside the CDR3, is GAGVSQSPSNKVTEKGKDVELRCDPISGHTALYWYRQSLGQGLEFLIYFQGNSAPDKSGLPSDRFSAERTGGSVSTLTIQRTQQEDSAVYLCASSLARDSADTQYFGPGTRLTVL.

The chain is built from TRBV5-1 and TRBJ2-7, with 12 bases aligning to TRBD1. The CDR3 is 15 residues long. The junction had 4 bases not matched to a gene; V was cut back by 0 bases and J by 6 bases. CDR1 SGHRS and CDR2 YFSETQ come from the germline V gene. The CDR3 coding sequence is TGCGCCAGCAGCTTGGCCAGGGACAGGGGGCGCGAGCAGTACTTC. Protein sequence: CASSLARDRGREQYF.

The rearrangement joins TRBV27 to TRBJ2-7, with 11 bases identical to TRBD1. The length of the CDR3 is 15 residues. V trimming: 4 bases; J trimming: 3 bases; junction bases outside the gene matches: 5. Germline V lookup: CDR1 MNHEY, CDR2 SMNVEV (reference sequence). The CDR3 loop reads CASSSSGTGGYEQYF. The CDR3, as DNA: TGTGCCAGCAGTTCATCCGGGACAGGGGGCTACGAGCAGTACTTC.

CDR3 nucleotides: TGTGCCAGCAGCGCACGGGGCTCCTACAATGAGCAGTTCTTC. It codes for CASSARGSYNEQFF. The chain recombines TRBV9 with TRBJ2-1; weak D call: TRBD2 (5 bases). This CDR3 is 14 amino acids long. Trimming stripped 3 bases from V and 0 bases from J, with 7 bases between. Germline CDR1 SGDLS, CDR2 YYNGEE.

The V and J genes are TRBV29-1 and TRBJ1-2; D gene uncertain. This CDR3 region has 14 residues. V gave up 2 bases and J gave up 0 bases, with 10 bases separating them. CDR1 SQVTM and CDR2 ANQGSEA come from the germline V gene. The CDR3 is CSVELSVANYGYTF. The CDR3 DNA reads as TGCAGCGTTGAACTCTCCGTTGCTAACTATGGCTACACCTTC.

J is TRBJ1-5 and V is TRBV2; 9 positions agree with TRBD1. The CDR3 is 13 amino acids. Germline CDR1 SNHLY, CDR2 FYNNEI. V was clipped by 6 bases and J by 7 bases; unmatched bases: 4. CDR3 sequence (DNA): TGTGCCAGCAGGGGACAGGGAGGACAGCCCCAGCATTTT. Its protein is CASRGQGGQPQHF.

The rearrangement links TRBV7-8 to TRBJ2-3, with D unresolved. V was cut by 2 bases and J by 2 bases, with 8 bases left in between. This CDR3 is built from 14 residues. CDR1 is SGHVS and CDR2 is FQNEAQ in the germline V gene. CDR3 sequence: CASSLQQHTDTQYF. In nucleotides, the CDR3 is TGTGCCAGCAGCTTACAACAGCACACAGATACGCAGTATTTT. Using reference TRBV7-8 and TRBJ2-3 for the parts outside the CDR3, the full variable domain is GAGVSQSPRYKVAKRGQDVALRCDPISGHVSLFWYQQALGQGPEFLTYFQNEAQLDKSGLPSDRFFAERPEGSVSTLKIQRTQQEDSAVYLCASSLQQHTDTQYFGPGTRLTVL.